What follows are 3 T cell receptor beta chains derived from one specimen sequenced in a study of CD8 T cells in ankylosing spondylitis. Each CDR3 protein gets one entry after TCRdb re-called the 5' RACE reads with MiXCR. The repertoire has 250,000 or so distinct CDR3 sequences, roughly a tenth of them found once; the top ten carry around 2.6%. The specimen sequenced was blood, either unsorted or a sorted T cell fraction (not recorded which). The source of these receptors is a male donor with ankylosing spondylitis or in good health (not recorded which).

CDR3 amino acids: CASKVSGQGGEKLFF. In DNA form, the CDR3 reads TGTGCCAGCAAGGTTTCGGGACAGGGAGGTGAAAAACTGTTTTTT. The chain has TRBV6-1 and TRBJ1-4; 9 positions agree with TRBD1. Germline V gene lookup returns CDR1 MNHNS and CDR2 SASEGT. With 7 bases clipped from V and 7 bases from J, the junction kept 10 bases outside the gene matches. The CDR3 totals 15 residues.

The sample holds one count of this clonotype. This may come from a read error, since a much larger clone is one base off. The V gene is TRBV6-1, the J gene TRBJ1-4; possibly TRBD1 for D (5 bases). The CDR3 is 13 amino acids. Germline V gene data show CDR1 as MNHNS and CDR2 as SASEGT. The DNA of the CDR3 is TGTGTCAGCAGCGCGATCGGGGGGGAAAAACTGTTTTTT. It translates to CVSSAIGGEKLFF.

The chain combines TRBV20-1 with TRBJ2-5; D may correspond to TRBD1 or TRBD2 (6 bases each). The CDR3 is made up of 15 amino acids. The germline gives CDR1 DFQATT, CDR2 SNEGSKA (reference sequence). With 3 bases removed from V and 4 bases from J, the gap between germline ends came to 18 bases. The CDR3 sequence is CSASTQGYGRETQYF. In nucleotides, the CDR3 is TGCAGTGCTAGCACCCAGGGGTACGGGAGAGAGACCCAGTACTTC.